Shown below are 29 T cell receptor beta chains from a single sample sequenced in a study of T cells in Graves' hyperthyroidism and ophthalmopathy. Amplification of TCR beta CDR3 regions was performed using RNA transcripts as template. First-round RT-PCR targeting the TCR CDR3 was performed with the HTBI primer set. TCRdb independently ran MiXCR on the multiplex PCR reads; one entry per CDR3 protein. The table includes roughly 500,000 distinct CDR3 sequences, 35% to 55% detected once. The sequencing input was peripheral blood or thyroid tissue (not recorded which). Receptor source: an adult woman with Graves' disease, either hyperthyroidism or ophthalmopathy (not recorded which).

Note on this clonotype: It is likely a read error, because the conserved phenylalanine at the end of the CDR3 is missing. The limits of the CDR3 on the DNA are not certain, so only TCRdb's listed CDR3 is given. V and J are TRBV13 and TRBJ1-4; TRBD1, the table's D call, was not compared with the DNA. 10 amino acids form the CDR3, both terminal residues included. Per the germline V gene, CDR1 is PRHDT and CDR2 is FYEKMQ (reference sequence). The CDR3 is CASIKEGTGV.

This clonotype appeared many times. The rearrangement uses TRBV11-2 and TRBJ2-5; 12 bases agree with TRBD2. This CDR3 has 19 amino acids. Germline values: CDR1 SGHAT, CDR2 FQNNGV. With V trimmed by 3 bases and J by 5 bases, 16 bases remained unmatched. The DNA of the CDR3 is TGTGCCAGCAGCTTCCGTCAGACTAGCGGGAGATTTCTGGGGGAGACCCAGTACTTC. It yields the protein CASSFRQTSGRFLGETQYF. The complete variable domain, with remaining parts taken from reference TRBV11-2 and TRBJ2-5, reads EAGVAQSPRYKIIEKRQSVAFWCNPISGHATLYWYQQILGQGPKLLIQFQNNGVVDDSQLPKDRFSAERLKGVDSTLKIQPAKLEDSAVYLCASSFRQTSGRFLGETQYFGPGTRLLVL.

A few counts support this clonotype. The J gene is TRBJ2-7, the V gene TRBV28; TRBD2 might be the D (5 bases). Germline values: CDR1 MDHEN, CDR2 SYDVKM. Trimming removed 7 bases from V and 5 bases from J, with 15 bases in between. This CDR3 spans 13 amino acids. In nucleotides, the CDR3 is TGTGCCAGCACCCGGGGAAAGCTCCACGAGCAGTACTTC. As protein: CASTRGKLHEQYF.

The V and J genes are TRBV6-5 and TRBJ1-3; possibly TRBD1 for D (5 bases). The CDR3 extends over 14 amino acids. The V gene lost 5 bases and the J gene lost 10 bases, with 18 bases spanning the gap. CDR1 and CDR2 from the germline V gene are MNHEY and SVGAGI. The CDR3 sequence is CASSLWGEEETIYF. Written as DNA, the CDR3 is TGTGCCAGCAGTCTCTGGGGGGAGGAAGAGACCATATATTTT.

The chain combines TRBV7-2 with TRBJ2-7, with 7 bases lining up with TRBD2. The CDR3 is 14 amino acids. Germline-derived CDR1 and CDR2 are SGHTA and FQGNSA. With V trimmed by 5 bases and J by 6 bases, 10 bases remained unmatched. Written as DNA, the CDR3 is TGTGCCAGCAGCCCCCCCGGGAGGCGTGCCGAGCAGTACTTC. This translates into CASSPPGRRAEQYF.

The chain is built from TRBV20-1 and TRBJ1-6; TRBD1 might be the D (6 bases). The germline gives CDR1 DFQATT, CDR2 SNEGSKA (reference sequence). This CDR3 comprises 16 residues. With 5 bases removed from V and 7 bases from J, the gap between germline ends came to 21 bases. The CDR3 loop is CSADAAGESPNSPLHF. Written as DNA, the CDR3 is TGCAGTGCTGATGCGGCAGGGGAGTCACCGAATTCACCCCTCCACTTT.

The rearrangement joins TRBV3-1 to TRBJ2-7; unclear D gene. The CDR3 is made up of 13 amino acids. V was shortened by 2 bases and J by 6 bases, with 11 bases between the two germline ends. Germline V gene lookup returns CDR1 LGHDT and CDR2 YNNKEL (reference sequence). The CDR3 bases are TGTGCCAGCAGCCAAACTCTCAAGGGCGAGCAGTACTTC. Protein sequence: CASSQTLKGEQYF.

The chain employs TRBV29-1 and TRBJ2-7; the D gene is possibly TRBD1 (6 bases). This CDR3 is 12 amino acids long. Germline loops: CDR1 SQVTM, CDR2 ANQGSEA. Trimming stripped 6 bases from V and 0 bases from J, with 9 bases between. CDR3 nucleotide sequence: TGCAGCGTGAGGACAGTCTCCTACGAGCAGTACTTC. It is translated as CSVRTVSYEQYF.

This chain joins TRBV29-1 and TRBJ1-2; a weak D match, TRBD1 (5 bases). Between the trimmed V and J ends, which lost 3 bases and 4 bases, there was a span of 15 bases. CDR1 is SQVTM and CDR2 is ANQGSEA in the germline V gene. The CDR3 extends over 14 amino acids. The DNA for the CDR3 is TGCAGCGTTGATGGGGGAGGACGGTTCTATGGCTACACCTTC. Amino acid sequence: CSVDGGGRFYGYTF.

The table lists this clonotype with many counts. This chain joins TRBV5-1 and TRBJ1-3; 8 positions match TRBD1. The CDR3 is 17 residues long. The germline CDR1 and CDR2 sequences are SGHRS and YFSETQ. V dropped 4 bases and J dropped 0; count of bases not matched to a gene: 9. In DNA form, the CDR3 reads TGCGCCAGCAGCAGACGACAGGGGATGTTCTCTGGAAACACCATATATTTT. Translating it yields CASSRRQGMFSGNTIYF.

The chain recombines TRBV2 with TRBJ2-7, with 7 bases that match TRBD1. The V and J ends lost 10 bases and 2 bases, in that order; junction bases with no gene match: 8. In germline, CDR1 is SNHLY, CDR2 FYNNEI. This CDR3 is built from 13 residues. The CDR3, as DNA: TGTGCCATGCGGAGACAGGGAACCTACGAGCAGTACTTC. It translates to CAMRRQGTYEQYF.

This clonotype was seen a single time. The V call is TRBV20-1, the J call TRBJ2-3; no reliable D call. Trimming pared 0 bases from V and 2 bases from J, leaving 9 bases between. The CDR3 runs 14 residues. Germline-derived CDR1 and CDR2 are DFQATT and SNEGSKA (reference sequence). The CDR3 coding sequence is TGCAGTGCTAGAGAAGGACGGTACACAGATACGCAGTATTTT. Encoded protein: CSAREGRYTDTQYF.

This clonotype was counted a few times. For the CDR3, the DNA is TGTGCCAGCAGTTTCATAGGACAGGGTTACTCTGGGGCCAACGTCCTGACTTTC. Encoded protein: CASSFIGQGYSGANVLTF. The chain uses TRBV28 and TRBJ2-6; 8 bases agree with TRBD1. This CDR3 is 18 amino acids long. The germline CDR1 and CDR2 sequences are MDHEN and SYDVKM. V shed 3 bases, J shed 0 bases, and the junction held 7 bases outside the gene matches.

This clonotype was detected many times. The V and J genes are TRBV11-2 and TRBJ2-2; 7 bases align to TRBD1. Germline trimming cut 4 bases from V and 2 bases from J; bases unmatched to any gene: 7. This CDR3 comprises 16 residues. Germline CDR1 reads SGHAT; CDR2 reads FQNNGV. CDR3 amino acids: CASSSFRDSNTGELFF. The CDR3 DNA is TGTGCCAGCAGCTCATTCCGGGACAGCAACACCGGGGAGCTGTTTTTT.

This clonotype was recorded at least ten times. V and J are TRBV9 and TRBJ1-1; possible D gene TRBD1, 5 bases. The CDR3 sequence is 12 residues long. Germline V gene sequence: CDR1 SGDLS, CDR2 YYNGEE. The V gene lost 7 bases and the J gene lost 5 bases, with 12 bases spanning the gap. DNA of the CDR3: TGTGCCAGCTCGGGGCGCGGTACTGAAGCTTTCTTT. As protein: CASSGRGTEAFF.

The table lists this clonotype with a few counts. CDR3 coding DNA: TGCAGCGTTGCCTCGGGGAGAAGCAATCAGCCCCAGCATTTT. This gives the protein CSVASGRSNQPQHF. The V call is TRBV29-1, the J call TRBJ1-5, with D unclear. The V gene lost 4 bases and the J gene lost 1 base, with 11 bases spanning the gap. CDR3 length: 14 amino acids. Germline CDR1 reads SQVTM; CDR2 reads ANQGSEA. Variable domain in full (rest from reference TRBV29-1 and TRBJ1-5): SAVISQKPSRDICQRGTSLTIQCQVDSQVTMMFWYRQQPGQSLTLIATANQGSEATYESGFVIDKFPISRPNLTFSTLTVSNMSPEDSSIYLCSVASGRSNQPQHFGDGTRLSIL.

This clonotype has ten or more counts. J is TRBJ2-2 and V is TRBV5-1, with unresolved D. This CDR3 spans 16 amino acids. The germline V gene encodes CDR1 SGHRS and CDR2 YFSETQ. The V and J ends lost 0 bases and 0 bases respectively, with 9 bases between them. This CDR3 reads CASSLDLTSNTGELFF. CDR3 nucleotides: TGCGCCAGCAGCTTGGATCTGACTTCGAACACCGGGGAGCTGTTTTTT. Looking up the rest from reference TRBV5-1 and TRBJ2-2 gives the full variable domain: KAGVTQTPRYLIKTRGQQVTLSCSPISGHRSVSWYQQTPGQGLQFLFEYFSETQRNKGNFPGRFSGRQFSNSRSEMNVSTLELGDSALYLCASSLDLTSNTGELFFGEGSRLTVL.

The chain uses TRBV7-2 and TRBJ1-2, with 8 nucleotides matching TRBD1. The CDR3 is 14 amino acids. Germline CDR1 reads SGHTA; CDR2 reads FQGNSA. V was clipped by 5 bases and J by 3 bases; unmatched bases: 5. The CDR3 DNA reads as TGTGCCAGCAGCGTGACAGGGGATTACTATGGCTACACCTTC. This codes for CASSVTGDYYGYTF.

This clonotype was counted a single time. The chain joins TRBV10-2 to TRBJ1-1; D unresolved. The CDR3 runs 16 residues. Germline-derived CDR1 and CDR2 are WSHSY and SAAADI. V lost 8 bases and J lost 1, with 20 bases in between. The CDR3 loop is CASSLPGPRGNTEAFF. CDR3 sequence (DNA): TGCGCCAGCTCCCTCCCTGGACCCCGGGGGAACACTGAAGCTTTCTTT.

This sequence joins TRBV20-1 and TRBJ1-2; D is unclear. V was cut by 6 bases and J by 4 bases, with 18 bases left in between. From germline, CDR1 is DFQATT and CDR2 SNEGSKA (reference sequence). The CDR3 is made up of 14 amino acids. CDR3: CSASSPRGIYGYTF. The DNA for the CDR3 is TGCAGTGCCAGCAGTCCGCGAGGGATCTATGGCTACACCTTC.

This rearrangement joins TRBV10-3 to TRBJ1-5; 8 bases match TRBD1. V lost 6 bases to trimming and J lost 14 bases; unmatched junction nucleotides: 15. Germline assignment: CDR1 ENHRY and CDR2 SYGVKD. This CDR3 comprises 14 residues. The DNA for the CDR3 is TGTGCCATCAGGACAGGGGAAAACCGGGCCTACGAGCATTTT. Translation: CAIRTGENRAYEHF.

This rearrangement joins TRBV9 to TRBJ1-2; D gene uncertain. Germline V gene data show CDR1 as SGDLS and CDR2 as YYNGEE. CDR3 size: 15 residues. The V end lost 6 bases, the J end lost 3 bases, and 18 bases lay between the germline ends. The CDR3: CASKWAAVPYYGYTF. CDR3 nucleotide sequence: TGTGCCAGCAAGTGGGCAGCCGTCCCCTACTATGGCTACACCTTC. The whole variable domain, remainder taken from reference TRBV9 and TRBJ1-2, is DSGVTQTPKHLITATGQRVTLRCSPRSGDLSVYWYQQSLDQGLQFLIQYYNGEERAKGNILERFSAQQFPDLHSELNLSSLELGDSALYFCASKWAAVPYYGYTFGSGTRLTVV.

This clonotype was detected only once. As DNA, the CDR3 is TGTGCCAGCACCCTGAGGGGGAACACCCAGTACTTC. This encodes CASTLRGNTQYF. The chain couples TRBV2 to TRBJ2-5, with D possibly being TRBD1 (6 bases). The CDR3 has 12 residues. The V gene lost 7 bases and the J gene lost 8 bases, with 14 bases spanning the gap. Germline CDR1 SNHLY, CDR2 FYNNEI.

A remark on this clonotype: Compared with germline, one end of the junction differs, possibly owing to a read error. The gene calls are TRBV7-3 and TRBJ1-4; D is unclear. CDR3 size: 10 residues. Germline V gene lookup returns CDR1 SGHTA and CDR2 FQGTGA. Written as DNA, the CDR3 is TGTGCCAGCAGCTTAACACTAGCGGATTTT. As protein: CASSLTLADF.

This clonotype occurred many times. The chain recombines TRBV15 with TRBJ2-7; 8 nucleotides match TRBD2. Germline lookup yields CDR1 LNHNV and CDR2 YYDKDF (reference sequence). CDR3 length equals 15 residues. V lost 2 bases and J lost 5; bases outside the gene matches: 8. This CDR3 is CATSRHRAGVNEQYF. DNA of the CDR3: TGTGCCACCAGCAGACACCGAGCGGGAGTAAACGAGCAGTACTTC.

This clonotype was counted only a few times. The rearrangement joins TRBV29-1 to TRBJ1-4; D uncertain. There are 13 residues in the CDR3. V shed 7 bases and J shed 8 bases, with 17 bases lying between them. Germline CDR1 reads SQVTM; CDR2 reads ANQGSEA. Written as DNA, the CDR3 is TGCAGCGAAGGATGTCACCCCCCCGAAAAACTGTTTTTT. The encoded protein is CSEGCHPPEKLFF.

This clonotype has more than one count but fewer than ten. The V and J genes are TRBV18 and TRBJ1-4; D uncertain. V was trimmed by 6 bases and J by 4 bases, leaving 15 bases between them. The CDR3 consists of 15 residues. Germline-derived CDR1 and CDR2 are KGHSH and LQKENI. The CDR3 protein is CASSQQGNSNEKLFF. Written as DNA, the CDR3 is TGTGCCAGCTCCCAGCAAGGGAATAGTAATGAAAAACTGTTTTTT.

The chain has TRBV2 and TRBJ2-2; D is perhaps TRBD1 (5 bases). V lost 7 bases and J 0 bases, leaving 9 bases between the germline ends. The CDR3 sequence is 14 residues long. The V gene's germline CDR1 is SNHLY and CDR2 FYNNEI. Here the CDR3 reads CASIPGSNTGELFF. In DNA form, the CDR3 reads TGTGCCAGCATTCCAGGGTCGAACACCGGGGAGCTGTTTTTT. The full variable domain, rest sourced from reference TRBV2 and TRBJ2-2, is EPEVTQTPSHQVTQMGQEVILRCVPISNHLYFYWYRQILGQKVEFLVSFYNNEISEKSEIFDDQFSVERPDGSNFTLKIRSTKLEDSAMYFCASIPGSNTGELFFGEGSRLTVL.

The chain joins TRBV30 to TRBJ2-2; D is possibly TRBD2 (6 bases). CDR1 and CDR2 from the germline V gene are GTSNPN and SVGIG (reference sequence). Deletions cut 0 bases from V and 2 bases from J, with 10 bases between. This CDR3 is built from 15 residues. CDR3 DNA sequence: TGTGCCTGGAGTGTTATTGCGGGAAACACCGGGGAGCTGTTTTTT. This translates into CAWSVIAGNTGELFF.